These T cell receptor beta chains were read from a single sample in a study of healthy donors' naive CD4 and CD8 T cells. TCRdb called the reads again in MiXCR, with one record for every CDR3 protein. The table includes roughly 200,000 distinct CDR3 sequences, around 80% detected once. The sequencing sample was made of naive CD4+ and CD8+ T cells sorted from blood, pooled from several donors. These receptors originate from a pool of human donors in good health; the sample pools cells from several healthy donors. CDR3s include the opening cysteine and the closing phenylalanine or tryptophan. A D gene is named only where the DNA matches it firmly. A row's size may be missing; if present it is once, few, many or a size class.

V gene: TRBV11-2; clone size: .; D gene: TRBD1; J gene: TRBJ2-1; CDR3 protein: CASGTVYNEQFF; CDR3 DNA: TGTGCCAGCGGGACAGTTTACAATGAGCAGTTCTTC
V gene: TRBV5-6; clone size: .; D gene: TRBD2; J gene: TRBJ2-5; CDR3 protein: CASSGLLAGDQETQCF; CDR3 DNA: TGTGCCAGCAGCGGCCTTCTAGCGGGAGACCAAGAGACCCAGTGCTTC
V gene: TRBV29-1; clone size: .; D gene: TRBD1; J gene: TRBJ1-1; CDR3 protein: CSVVSGTGQAEAFF; CDR3 DNA: TGCAGCGTTGTAAGTGGGACAGGGCAGGCTGAAGCTTTCTTT
V gene: TRBV4-3; clone size: .; D gene: .; J gene: TRBJ1-5; CDR3 protein: CASSQEALGQPQHF; CDR3 DNA: TGCGCCAGCAGCCAAGAGGCCCTAGGGCAGCCCCAGCATTTT
V gene: TRBV29-1; clone size: .; D gene: .; J gene: TRBJ2-2; CDR3 protein: CSASRAGTYTGELFF; CDR3 DNA: TGCAGCGCCTCGAGGGCAGGGACTTACACCGGGGAGCTGTTTTTT
V gene: TRBV6-6; clone size: few; D gene: .; J gene: TRBJ1-1; CDR3 protein: CASSFPSVNTEAFF; CDR3 DNA: TGTGCCAGCAGTTTCCCCTCTGTGAACACTGAAGCTTTCTTT
V gene: TRBV29-1; clone size: .; D gene: TRBD2; J gene: TRBJ2-1; CDR3 protein: CSAEGVSGSIGQFF; CDR3 DNA: TGCAGCGCTGAGGGCGTGAGCGGGAGTATAGGGCAGTTCTTC
V gene: TRBV29-1; clone size: .; D gene: .; J gene: TRBJ2-7; CDR3 protein: CSVEVQGGGEQYF; CDR3 DNA: TGCAGCGTTGAAGTACAGGGTGGAGGCGAGCAGTACTTC
V gene: TRBV21-1; clone size: .; D gene: .; J gene: TRBJ2-7; CDR3 protein: CASSATGYEQYF; CDR3 DNA: TGTGCCAGCAGCGCGACAGGGTACGAGCAGTACTTC
V gene: TRBV27; clone size: .; D gene: TRBD1; J gene: TRBJ1-2; CDR3 protein: CASSPQGERYGYTF; CDR3 DNA: TGTGCCAGCAGTCCGCAGGGGGAGCGGTATGGCTACACCTTC
V gene: TRBV29-1; clone size: .; D gene: .; J gene: TRBJ2-7; CDR3 protein: CSVVEVGRREYF; CDR3 DNA: TGCAGCGTTGTTGAGGTGGGAAGAAGGGAGTACTTC
V gene: TRBV19; clone size: once; D gene: TRBD1; J gene: TRBJ1-2; CDR3 protein: CASWNRGPYDYTF; CDR3 DNA: TGTGCCAGTTGGAACAGGGGGCCATATGACTACACCTTC
V gene: TRBV29-1; clone size: .; D gene: .; J gene: TRBJ2-7; CDR3 protein: CSAVRGYEQYF; CDR3 DNA: TGCAGCGCAGTGAGAGGATACGAGCAGTACTTC
V gene: TRBV5-6; clone size: .; D gene: .; J gene: TRBJ1-5; CDR3 protein: CASSPRGTPHQPQHF; CDR3 DNA: TGTGCCAGCAGCCCTAGGGGCACCCCCCATCAGCCCCAGCATTTT
V gene: TRBV10-3; clone size: .; D gene: .; J gene: TRBJ2-4; CDR3 protein: CAIIRDPVNIQYF; CDR3 DNA: TGTGCCATCATTCGGGACCCAGTAAACATTCAGTACTTC
V gene: TRBV27; clone size: .; D gene: TRBD2; J gene: TRBJ2-1; CDR3 protein: CASSLRAGVYNEQFF; CDR3 DNA: TGTGCCAGCAGTTTAAGGGCGGGAGTATACAATGAGCAGTTCTTC
V gene: TRBV7-9; clone size: .; D gene: .; J gene: TRBJ2-7; CDR3 protein: CASSFSTLSEQYF; CDR3 DNA: TGTGCCAGCAGCTTTTCGACCTTGTCCGAGCAGTACTTC
V gene: TRBV29-1; clone size: .; D gene: .; J gene: TRBJ1-5; CDR3 protein: CSVGRDNQPQHF; CDR3 DNA: TGCAGCGTTGGAAGGGACAATCAGCCCCAGCATTTT
V gene: TRBV6-5; clone size: .; D gene: .; J gene: TRBJ2-6; CDR3 protein: CASSFRGANVLTF; CDR3 DNA: TGTGCCAGCAGTTTTCGTGGGGCCAACGTCCTGACTTTC
V gene: TRBV19; clone size: .; D gene: .; J gene: TRBJ1-1; CDR3 protein: CASTDGYTEAFF; CDR3 DNA: TGTGCCAGCACGGACGGCTACACTGAAGCTTTCTTT
V gene: TRBV6-2/TRBV6-3; clone size: .; D gene: TRBD2; J gene: TRBJ2-1; CDR3 protein: CATGTSGRGYNEQFF; CDR3 DNA: TGTGCCACCGGGACTAGCGGGAGGGGCTACAATGAGCAGTTCTTC
V gene: TRBV5-1; clone size: .; D gene: .; J gene: TRBJ2-1; CDR3 protein: CASSLGPGGPSYNEQFF; CDR3 DNA: TGCGCCAGCAGCTTGGGACCAGGTGGCCCCTCCTACAATGAGCAGTTCTTC
V gene: TRBV27; clone size: .; D gene: .; J gene: TRBJ1-2; CDR3 protein: CASSLTGGGGVYGYTF; CDR3 DNA: TGTGCCAGCAGTTTAACGGGTGGGGGAGGCGTCTATGGCTACACCTTC
V gene: TRBV29-1; clone size: many; D gene: TRBD1; J gene: TRBJ2-1; CDR3 protein: CSVQQGAGDNEQFF; CDR3 DNA: TGCAGCGTCCAACAGGGGGCAGGGGACAATGAGCAGTTCTTC
V gene: TRBV20-1; clone size: once; D gene: .; J gene: TRBJ1-2; CDR3 protein: CSARTPGAVDGYTF; CDR3 DNA: TGCAGTGCTAGGACCCCAGGGGCCGTAGATGGCTACACCTTC
V gene: TRBV7-8; clone size: .; D gene: TRBD2; J gene: TRBJ2-2; CDR3 protein: CASSLAPGGLAGEITGELFF; CDR3 DNA: TGTGCCAGCAGCTTAGCTCCGGGGGGTCTAGCGGGAGAAATCACCGGGGAGCTGTTTTTT
V gene: TRBV29-1; clone size: .; D gene: TRBD2; J gene: TRBJ2-7; CDR3 protein: CSVESPLAGGPYEQYF; CDR3 DNA: TGCAGCGTTGAAAGCCCCCTAGCGGGAGGGCCCTACGAGCAGTACTTC
V gene: TRBV29-1; clone size: once; D gene: .; J gene: TRBJ1-5; CDR3 protein: CSVQTGNQPQHF; CDR3 DNA: TGCAGCGTGCAGACAGGCAATCAGCCCCAGCATTTT
V gene: TRBV27; clone size: .; D gene: .; J gene: TRBJ1-6; CDR3 protein: CASRLLLSPLHF; CDR3 DNA: TGTGCCAGCAGGCTGCTCCTTTCACCCCTCCACTTT
V gene: TRBV27; clone size: .; D gene: TRBD1; J gene: TRBJ2-3; CDR3 protein: CASSLLQGADTQYF; CDR3 DNA: TGTGCCAGCAGTTTATTGCAGGGGGCAGATACGCAGTATTTT
V gene: TRBV29-1; clone size: few; D gene: TRBD1; J gene: TRBJ1-1; CDR3 protein: CSVAGGAGNTEAFF; CDR3 DNA: TGCAGCGTCGCAGGGGGCGCGGGAAACACTGAAGCTTTCTTT
V gene: TRBV5-1; clone size: .; D gene: .; J gene: TRBJ2-1; CDR3 protein: CASSRGQGPYNEQFF; CDR3 DNA: TGCGCCAGCAGCCGGGGGCAGGGGCCCTACAATGAGCAGTTCTTC
V gene: TRBV5-6; clone size: once; D gene: .; J gene: TRBJ1-2; CDR3 protein: CASSPTGDYGYTF; CDR3 DNA: TGTGCCAGCAGCCCCACAGGTGACTATGGCTACACCTTC
V gene: TRBV6-2/TRBV6-3; clone size: .; D gene: TRBD2; J gene: TRBJ2-7; CDR3 protein: CASRTGTSGAYEQYF; CDR3 DNA: TGTGCCAGCAGAACCGGGACTAGCGGAGCCTACGAGCAGTACTTC
V gene: TRBV12-3/TRBV12-4; clone size: .; D gene: .; J gene: TRBJ2-3; CDR3 protein: CASRTAGSTDTQYF; CDR3 DNA: TGTGCCAGCAGGACCGCGGGAAGCACAGATACGCAGTATTTT
V gene: TRBV10-3; clone size: .; D gene: TRBD2; J gene: TRBJ2-3; CDR3 protein: CAISAPGRALDTQYF; CDR3 DNA: TGTGCCATCAGCGCCCCTGGGAGGGCCCTCGATACGCAGTATTTT
V gene: TRBV29-1; clone size: .; D gene: TRBD2; J gene: TRBJ2-1; CDR3 protein: CSVAFLAGGHLSYNEQFF; CDR3 DNA: TGCAGCGTTGCATTCCTAGCGGGAGGGCACCTCTCCTACAATGAGCAGTTCTTC
V gene: TRBV29-1; clone size: .; D gene: TRBD1; J gene: TRBJ2-3; CDR3 protein: CSVEPGQGVDTQYF; CDR3 DNA: TGCAGCGTTGAGCCGGGACAGGGGGTAGATACGCAGTATTTT
V gene: TRBV19; clone size: few; D gene: .; J gene: TRBJ2-1; CDR3 protein: CASSIGPYNEQFF; CDR3 DNA: TGTGCCAGTAGTATCGGACCTTACAATGAGCAGTTCTTC
V gene: TRBV18; clone size: few; D gene: .; J gene: TRBJ1-3; CDR3 protein: CASSRDRPSGNTIYF; CDR3 DNA: TGCGCCAGCTCACGCGACAGGCCATCTGGAAACACCATATATTTT
V gene: TRBV30; clone size: .; D gene: TRBD2; J gene: TRBJ2-1; CDR3 protein: CARGLSGAYNEQFF; CDR3 DNA: TGTGCCCGAGGGCTGAGCGGGGCCTACAATGAGCAGTTCTTC
V gene: TRBV6-5; clone size: few; D gene: .; J gene: TRBJ1-1; CDR3 protein: CASNSGGITINTEAFF; CDR3 DNA: TGTGCCAGCAACTCCGGGGGCATAACCATCAACACTGAAGCTTTCTTT
V gene: TRBV6-2/TRBV6-3; clone size: .; D gene: .; J gene: TRBJ1-1; CDR3 protein: CASSYGQPNTEAFF; CDR3 DNA: TGTGCCAGCAGTTACGGACAGCCGAACACTGAAGCTTTCTTT
V gene: TRBV15; clone size: .; D gene: .; J gene: TRBJ2-3; CDR3 protein: CATSRDQRLVDTQYF; CDR3 DNA: TGTGCCACCAGCAGAGATCAGCGGTTGGTGGATACGCAGTATTTT
V gene: TRBV24-1; clone size: .; D gene: TRBD2; J gene: TRBJ2-1; CDR3 protein: CATSVGTSGHNEQFF; CDR3 DNA: TGTGCCACCAGTGTCGGGACTAGCGGACACAATGAGCAGTTCTTC
V gene: TRBV6-5; clone size: .; D gene: .; J gene: TRBJ2-1; CDR3 protein: CASSWSGDNEQFF; CDR3 DNA: TGTGCCAGCAGTTGGAGCGGAGACAATGAGCAGTTCTTC
V gene: TRBV6-5; clone size: .; D gene: TRBD1; J gene: TRBJ2-2; CDR3 protein: CASNRGTNTGELFF; CDR3 DNA: TGTGCCAGCAACAGGGGGACAAACACCGGGGAGCTGTTTTTT
V gene: TRBV29-1; clone size: .; D gene: TRBD1; J gene: TRBJ1-2; CDR3 protein: CSVLVQGDDGYTF; CDR3 DNA: TGCAGCGTCCTCGTACAGGGGGACGATGGCTACACCTTC
V gene: TRBV19; clone size: few; D gene: .; J gene: TRBJ1-1; CDR3 protein: CASSARGVDTEAFF; CDR3 DNA: TGTGCCAGTAGTGCTCGCGGGGTTGACACTGAAGCTTTCTTT
V gene: TRBV29-1; clone size: once; D gene: .; J gene: TRBJ2-7; CDR3 protein: CSVAVVQERKQYF; CDR3 DNA: TGCAGCGTTGCTGTGGTACAGGAAAGGAAGCAGTACTTC